This T cell receptor (beta chain) was sequenced in a study of regulatory T cells in long-lasting Graves disease. This CDR3 contains 15 residues. Germline CDR1 and CDR2: MNHNS and SASEGT. V trimming: 6 bases; J trimming: 3 bases; junction bases outside the gene matches: 9. This clonotype was counted between two and nine times. Described time point: newly diagnosed GD, antithyroid drugs for less than 3 months. The TCR library was made from RNA that had been extracted from PBMCs in TRIzol. Researchers made TCR beta libraries by using iRepertoire HTBI primers and running Arm-PCR on CDR3 regions. Using its own MiXCR run on the multiplex PCR reads, TCRdb lists one record per CDR3 protein. The sample consists of about 540,000 distinct CDR3 sequences, approximately 12% of them appearing once. This sample also appeared in a second study, on T cells in Graves' hyperthyroidism and ophthalmopathy. This second study says: Expanded thyroid clonotypes (above 0.001) were mostly also found in blood.

The V and J genes are TRBV6-1 and TRBJ2-7; 9 nucleotides line up with TRBD2. The input for sequencing was peripheral blood mononuclear cells (PBMCs), taken at new diagnosis, from a patient treated with antithyroid drugs. This TCR was recovered from a man in his thirties or forties with Graves disease. Here the CDR3 DNA reads TGTGCCAGCAGGATCGGTAGCGGGGGCTACTACGAGCAGTACTTC. It codes for CASRIGSGGYYEQYF.